Listed below are T cell receptor beta chains from one sample, sequenced in a study of blood T cell repertoires in COVID-19. Data came from immunoSEQ multiplex PCR; TCRdb stores just in-frame clones and leaves some out. The data show 50,000 or so clones, with 70% to 90% seen just once and under 15% held by the top ten. Input material: peripheral blood. The receptors were gathered from an elderly man with acute or convalescent COVID-19. Both conserved end residues are part of each CDR3. A D gene is named only where the DNA matches it firmly. Clone size, where shown, is once, few, many, or a class for clones that have expanded.

j_call,v_call,d_call,clone_size,cdr3_nt,cdr3_aa
TRBJ2-2,TRBV28,TRBD1,.,TGTGCCAGCAGATCATGGGACAGGGATGACACCGGGGAGCTGTTTTTT,CASRSWDRDDTGELFF
TRBJ1-2,TRBV15,.,.,TGTGCCACCAGCAGAGATCGTCCAGGAATCTATGGCTACACCTTC,CATSRDRPGIYGYTF
TRBJ2-7,TRBV28,TRBD2,.,TGTGCCAGCAGGAAGGCGGGGGTAAAAGGGATCTACGAGCAGTACTTC,CASRKAGVKGIYEQYF
TRBJ1-5,TRBV7-8,TRBD1,.,TGTGCCAGCAGCGTGGGACAGAATCAGCCCCAGCATTTT,CASSVGQNQPQHF
TRBJ2-5,TRBV10-3,TRBD1,.,TGTGCCATCAGTGCCGGGACAGCACTTCAAGAGACCCAGTACTTC,CAISAGTALQETQYF
TRBJ2-1,TRBV5-5,.,.,TGTGCCAGCAGCTCCCGCAGGGACAATGAGCAGTTCTTC,CASSSRRDNEQFF
TRBJ2-5,TRBV19,.,.,TGTGCCAGTAGTATAGATGGCAGGGTCCAAGAGACCCAGTACTTC,CASSIDGRVQETQYF
TRBJ2-7,TRBV28,.,few,TGTGCCAGCAGTCGGGGGTCTCCCTACGAGCAGTACTTC,CASSRGSPYEQYF
TRBJ2-1,TRBV11-2,.,.,TGTGCCAGCAGCTTAGTCCCCAGGGCGAATGAGCAGTTCTTC,CASSLVPRANEQFF
TRBJ1-4,TRBV6-2/TRBV6-3,.,.,TGTGCCAGCAGTTACGAAAGGCGGCGAGAAAAACTGTTTTTT,CASSYERRREKLFF
TRBJ1-1,TRBV18,.,.,TGTGCCAGCTCACCAGAATGGGGCCGCACTGAAGCTTTCTTT,CASSPEWGRTEAFF
TRBJ1-2,TRBV5-4,.,once,TGTGCCAGCAGCTGGAGTCGGGGGGGTGAGGATGGCTACACCTTC,CASSWSRGGEDGYTF
TRBJ1-6,TRBV6-1,TRBD1,.,TGTGCCAGCAGTGCCCTACCACAGGGGAATAATTCACCCCTCCACTTT,CASSALPQGNNSPLHF
TRBJ2-1,TRBV5-1,TRBD1,.,TGCGCCAGCAGCCCATTGGGACAGGGGGCGAATGAGCAGTTCTTC,CASSPLGQGANEQFF
TRBJ2-7,TRBV3-1/TRBV3-2,TRBD1,.,TGTGCCAGCAGCACCGGACAGGGGCTCTACGAGCAGTACTTC,CASSTGQGLYEQYF
TRBJ2-1,TRBV7-9,.,.,TGTGCCAGCCAGCTAAATCAGGGCTACAATGAGCAGTTCTTC,CASQLNQGYNEQFF
TRBJ1-6,TRBV18,TRBD1,.,TGTGCCAGCTCCCCAACCTTGGGGACAGGGGCTAATTCACCCCTCCACTTT,CASSPTLGTGANSPLHF
TRBJ1-5,TRBV28,TRBD1,.,TGTGCCAGCAGCCCGGACAGGGGGATAGGGCAGCCCCAGCATTTT,CASSPDRGIGQPQHF
TRBJ1-2,TRBV5-4,TRBD1,.,TGTGCCAGCGGGAAGAGGACAGGCTATAACTATGGCTACACCTTC,CASGKRTGYNYGYTF
TRBJ1-2,TRBV30,.,once,TGTGCCAGAACCGGGGGGCTCGGCTACACCTTC,CARTGGLGYTF
TRBJ1-6,TRBV7-9,.,few,TGTGCCAGCAGCCCTACGGACGGGGGAAATTCACCCCTCCACTTT,CASSPTDGGNSPLHF
TRBJ2-6,TRBV19,.,.,TGTGCCAGTACCATTCAAGCCTCCTCTGGGGCCAACGTCCTGACTTTC,CASTIQASSGANVLTF
TRBJ2-7,TRBV5-1,TRBD2,.,TGCGCCAGCAGGGGGACTAGCGGGGCCTACGAGCAGTACTTC,CASRGTSGAYEQYF
TRBJ2-5,TRBV10-1,.,.,TGCGCCAGACCCGCGGGGAGAGAGACCCAGTACTTC,CARPAGRETQYF
TRBJ1-5,TRBV28,TRBD1,.,TGTGCCAGCAGTTTACGACAGGGAAGTCAGCCCCAGCATTTT,CASSLRQGSQPQHF
TRBJ2-5,TRBV3-1/TRBV3-2,.,.,TGTGCCAGCAGCCAAGCAGGTGGAGGAGAGACCCAGTACTTC,CASSQAGGGETQYF
TRBJ2-5,TRBV6-5,.,.,TGTGCCAGCAGGCCCCTCGGTGCCCAAGAGACCCAGTACTTC,CASRPLGAQETQYF
TRBJ1-6,TRBV7-9,TRBD1,.,TGTGCCAGCAGCTTAGATGGGACAGGGGGATCACCCCTCCACTTT,CASSLDGTGGSPLHF